This T cell receptor (beta chain) was recorded in a study of T cells in Graves' hyperthyroidism and ophthalmopathy. Across 18 months, stable Graves' hyperthyroidism was marked by no progression to ophthalmopathy. RNA transcripts yielded amplified TCR beta CDR3 regions. HTBI primers were used for first-round RT-PCR of the TCR CDR3. TCRdb processed the multiplex PCR reads anew with MiXCR; each CDR3 protein has one entry. The profile shows 85,000 to 110,000 distinct CDR3 sequences, around 50% of them singletons. Trimming pared 2 bases from V and 7 bases from J, leaving 12 bases between. Germline-derived CDR1 and CDR2 are MNHEY and SVGEGT. This CDR3 is 14 amino acids long.

Sequencing was performed on blood. This chain uses TRBV6-2 or TRBV6-3 with TRBJ1-5; D gene unclear. The source of this sequence is a man in his forties or fifties with Graves' hyperthyroidism. The CDR3 region has the DNA TGTGCCAGCAGTTACAAAATCGACGGGCAGCCCCAGCATTTT. Its translation is CASSYKIDGQPQHF.